The count of the clone carrying this T cell receptor (beta chain) is one. What it recognizes is unknown. This record belongs to a study of T cell responses to AZD1222 COVID-19 vaccine. Here immunoSEQ multiplex PCR was the method, and the copy in TCRdb shows in-frame clones only, minus some. Among about 200,000 clones, roughly 94% were seen once, and the ten largest hold around 1.7%. General study findings and limits: Only after the peak T cell response were repertoires sampled. Most donors were white British, females outnumbered males, and clonal diversity was possibly underestimated. Just a handful of people given AZD1222 tested seropositive at baseline.

This CDR3 contains 13 residues. The germline V and J ends were trimmed by 5 bases and 0 bases, with 7 bases remaining between them. Germline loops: CDR1 MNHEY, CDR2 SMNVEV (reference sequence). The clonotype was recovered from an adult who received the MenACWY meningococcal vaccine as a control. The genes are TRBV27 and TRBJ1-2, with D unresolved. The sample here was peripheral blood, taken 28 days after the second dose of the MenACWY control vaccine. The CDR3 region is CASSEGPNYGYTF. CDR3 DNA: TGTGCCAGCAGTGAAGGGCCTAACTATGGCTACACCTTC.